This T cell receptor (beta chain) was retrieved from a study of CD4 T cells in relation to SARS-CoV-2 and coronaviruses. Sequenced by immunoSEQ multiplex PCR; TCRdb stores in-frame clones only, minus some. Of more than 15,000 clones listed, more than 75% were seen once; the top ten hold roughly 19%. Details on this clone: The target antigen is unknown.

General study results and limits: Pre-pandemic and post-infection samples never came from the same donor. Monoreactive clones expanded significantly more to SARS-CoV-2 than crossreactive clones did.

Germline V gene data show CDR1 as SQVTM and CDR2 as ANQGSEA. This CDR3 region has 13 residues. Before the COVID-19 pandemic, during about 2011-2019, CD4+ T cells were taken from unexposed donors. CD4+ T cells were isolated from the cells after about ten days of culture. Unexposed-donor CD4+ T cells were probed with SARS-CoV-2 S/N and four cold-coronavirus spikes, cells permitting. Each well had approximately 2.2 million PBMCs in approximately 5% human AB serum with IL-2. The chain couples TRBV29-1 to TRBJ2-7, with D possibly matching TRBD2 (6 bases). The sequenced sample consisted of CD4+ T cells from PBMCs, cultured in vitro. The origin of this receptor is a human donor in good health. In DNA, the CDR3 is TGCAGTGTATCCCCGCTGACGGAGGGCGAGCAGTACTTC. Protein product: CSVSPLTEGEQYF.